The 14 T cell receptor beta chains below all came from one sample that was sequenced in a study of T cells in tumors after PD-1 blockade. The assay was immunoSEQ multiplex PCR, and TCRdb's table has in-frame clones only and misses some. The sample has 20,000 to 25,000 clones, over 75% seen once; the top ten hold roughly 27%. The sequenced sample was PBMCs, obtained before anti-PD-1 treatment. These receptors originate from a human donor with basal cell carcinoma.

V usage is TRBV10-3 and J usage is TRBJ1-1; D remains ambiguous. Germline CDR1 reads ENHRY; CDR2 reads SYGVKD. The V gene lost 3 bases and the J gene lost 1 base, with 12 bases spanning the gap. This CDR3 is built from 15 residues. For the CDR3, the DNA is TGTGCCATCAGTGAACTTAGAACTAAGAACACTGAAGCTTTCTTT. Protein product: CAISELRTKNTEAFF.

The V call is TRBV5-1, the J call TRBJ2-3, with D perhaps TRBD2 (6 bases). Germline assignment: CDR1 SGHRS and CDR2 YFSETQ. V lost 2 bases, J lost 7 bases, and 17 bases lay in between. This CDR3 is 15 amino acids long. The DNA of the CDR3 is TGCGCCAGCAGCTTTGGGGGGATGGATATTAATACGCAGTATTTT. This translates into CASSFGGMDINTQYF.

This clone turned up a few times. One junction end disagrees with the germline gene, perhaps due to a read error. The V gene is TRBV2, the J gene TRBJ2-1, with a weak D call TRBD2 (7 bases). This CDR3 comprises 19 residues. Germline V gene data show CDR1 as SNHLY and CDR2 as FYNNEI. The CDR3 DNA sequence: TGTGCCCGCAGTGAAGGGGGGGCGCGGGCGGGGAGCTCCTACAATGAGCAGTTCTTC. It translates to CARSEGGARAGSSYNEQFF.

The rearrangement uses TRBV9 and TRBJ1-4; D might be TRBD1 (6 bases). This CDR3 region has 13 residues. The ends were cut back, 0 bases at V and 12 bases at J, with 12 bases in the middle. Germline lookup yields CDR1 SGDLS and CDR2 YYNGEE. Here the CDR3 DNA reads TGTGCCAGCAGCGTAGCTTTAGAGGGGGAACTGTTTTTT. The encoded protein is CASSVALEGELFF.

The J gene is TRBJ2-1, the V gene TRBV5-1; 11 bases are shared with TRBD2. Germline V gives CDR1 SGHRS, CDR2 YFSETQ. V shed 4 bases, J shed 7 bases, and the junction held 7 bases outside the gene matches. CDR3 length: 15 residues. CDR3 in DNA: TGCGCCAGCAGCCCCGGGACTAGCGGCCTAAATGAGCAGTTCTTC. It is translated as CASSPGTSGLNEQFF.

This chain joins TRBV12-3 or TRBV12-4 and TRBJ2-1; perhaps TRBD2 as D (6 bases). This CDR3 spans 12 amino acids. V was pared by 6 bases and J by 9 bases, with 12 bases between. For the CDR3, the DNA is TGTGCCAGCAGCCACGGGCGGGGTGAGCAGTTCTTC. Protein: CASSHGRGEQFF.

The rearrangement uses TRBV6-6 and TRBJ2-1; D might be TRBD1 (5 bases). The CDR3 extends over 15 amino acids. The ends were cut back, 6 bases at V and 0 bases at J, with 12 bases in the middle. Germline values: CDR1 MNHNY, CDR2 SVGAGI (reference sequence). CDR3 nucleotide sequence: TGTGCCAGCAGCCCCCACAGGAGCTCCTACAATGAGCAGTTCTTC. Protein product: CASSPHRSSYNEQFF.

The chain has TRBV9 and TRBJ2-5; D might be TRBD2 (6 bases). Germline CDR1 and CDR2: SGDLS and YYNGEE. The CDR3 contains 15 residues. Trimming pared 3 bases from V and 7 bases from J, leaving 19 bases between. This CDR3 is CASSDRGGGQGTQYF. CDR3 nucleotide sequence: TGTGCCAGCAGCGACCGGGGAGGAGGGCAGGGGACCCAGTACTTC.

The chain uses TRBV28 and TRBJ1-2; possibly TRBD1 for D (5 bases). Germline CDR1 reads MDHEN; CDR2 reads SYDVKM. V was trimmed by 7 bases and J by 2 bases, leaving 14 bases between them. The CDR3 extends over 14 amino acids. The CDR3 DNA is TGTGCCAGCACCCTAACACGGGGGAACTATGGCTACACCTTC. Translated, it gives CASTLTRGNYGYTF.

The V call is TRBV27, the J call TRBJ1-2, with a weak D call TRBD1 (5 bases). The CDR3 runs 18 residues. V was clipped by 4 bases and J by 7 bases, with 28 bases between them. Germline lookup yields CDR1 MNHEY and CDR2 SMNVEV (reference sequence). CDR3 sequence reads: CASSSYRSEVARRGGYTF. The CDR3 DNA follows: TGTGCCAGCAGTTCATATCGGTCCGAAGTTGCCAGGAGGGGTGGCTACACCTTC.

This clone was observed a handful of times. The junction and the germline gene differ at one end; a read error may be behind it. The sample holds other DNA sequences that translate to the same CDR3. V and J are TRBV2 and TRBJ2-1; D may be TRBD2 (7 bases). Germline CDR1 and CDR2: SNHLY and FYNNEI. This CDR3 is built from 19 residues. The CDR3 sequence is CPSCHGGARVGSSYNEQFF. DNA for the CDR3: TGTCCCAGCTGTCATGGGGGGGCGCGGGTGGGGAGCTCCTACAATGAGCAGTTCTTC.

The V and J genes are TRBV4-2 and TRBJ2-7, with D tentatively TRBD1 (6 bases). V lost 0 bases to trimming and J lost 6 bases, with 15 bases between them. Germline CDR1 reads LGHNA; CDR2 reads YNFKEQ. The CDR3 runs to 15 residues. CDR3 sequence (DNA): TGTGCCAGCAGCCAAGATAGGACAGTACCGGGCGAGCAGTACTTC. It specifies CASSQDRTVPGEQYF.

The chain joins TRBV5-6 to TRBJ1-4; 7 nucleotides align to TRBD1. With 0 bases clipped from V and 8 bases from J, the junction kept 1 base outside the gene matches. The CDR3 has 13 residues. Germline loops: CDR1 SGHDT, CDR2 YYEEEE. CDR3 protein: CASSLDRGEKLFF. As DNA, the CDR3 is TGTGCCAGCAGCTTGGACAGGGGAGAAAAACTGTTTTTT.

The chain links TRBV27 to TRBJ2-3; no firm D call. With 6 bases removed from V and 1 base from J, the gap between germline ends came to 8 bases. Germline V lookup: CDR1 MNHEY, CDR2 SMNVEV (reference sequence). CDR3 length: 13 amino acids. CDR3: CASSARGTDTQYF. CDR3 nucleotides: TGTGCCAGCAGCGCACGGGGCACAGATACGCAGTATTTT.